The 23 T cell receptor beta chains reported below all come from one sample, sequenced in a study of graft-versus-host responses after intestinal transplantation. Assay: immunoSEQ multiplex PCR; the TCRdb copy retains only in-frame clones and omits some. The sample lists 130,000 to 150,000 clones; 80% to 95% were seen once. No antigens are known for them. Source: unstimulated CD4+ T cells sorted from spleen or lymph node cells, taken before intestinal transplant. The receptor set was obtained from a human donor who received an intestinal transplant.

This clone was recorded a few times. This chain joins TRBV19 and TRBJ1-1; the match to TRBD1 covers 9 bases. The junction had 15 bases not matched to a gene; V was cut back by 9 bases and J by 4 bases. The CDR3 has 16 residues. Germline V CDR1 and CDR2: LNHDA, SQIVND (reference sequence). The CDR3: CASSPGTGRRSTEAFF. CDR3 bases: TGTGCCAGCAGTCCCGGGACAGGGAGACGATCCACTGAAGCTTTCTTT.

The rearrangement links TRBV19 to TRBJ1-1; 11 bases map to TRBD1. The CDR3 loop spans 17 amino acids. Looked up from germline, CDR1 is LNHDA and CDR2 is SQIVND (reference sequence). V trimming: 3 bases; J trimming: 6 bases; junction bases outside the gene matches: 12. The CDR3 here is CASSIVGQGGRRSEAFF. The CDR3 bases are TGTGCCAGTAGTATTGTGGGACAGGGGGGACGTCGGTCTGAAGCTTTCTTT.

This chain links TRBV7-3 with TRBJ2-7; a possible D gene is TRBD1 (5 bases). This CDR3 has 15 residues. The V gene lost 4 bases and the J gene lost 6 bases, with 19 bases spanning the gap. The germline gives CDR1 SGHTA, CDR2 FQGTGA. DNA of the CDR3: TGTGCCAGCAGCTCAGGAGCTGCCTCCAGGGCCGAGCAGTACTTC. Translation gives CASSSGAASRAEQYF.

V is TRBV5-1 and J is TRBJ2-6; D is ambiguous. V was pared by 0 bases and J by 0 bases, with 10 bases between. The CDR3 length is 17 residues. The germline V gene has CDR1 SGHRS and CDR2 YFSETQ. CDR3 region: CASSLEAAISGANVLTF. CDR3 sequence (DNA): TGCGCCAGCAGCTTGGAAGCTGCCATCTCTGGGGCCAACGTCCTGACTTTC.

The chain joins TRBV5-8 to TRBJ2-1; TRBD2 aligns across 12 bases. The CDR3 has 17 residues. J was trimmed by 6 bases and V by 6 bases; bases with no gene match: 13. From germline, CDR1 is SGHTS and CDR2 YDEGEE. CDR3 in DNA: TGTGCCAGCATCACTAGCGGGGGGATAAGAGTTCTCAATGAGCAGTTCTTC. Protein sequence: CASITSGGIRVLNEQFF.

The chain combines TRBV28 with TRBJ2-1, with 9 bases lining up with TRBD1. CDR3 length equals 15 residues. Per the germline V gene, CDR1 is MDHEN and CDR2 is SYDVKM. Trimming removed 2 bases from V and 4 bases from J; junction bases left unmatched: 3. In DNA form, the CDR3 reads TGTGCCAGCAGTTTAGACAGGGGGGGATACAATGAGCAGTTCTTC. It translates to CASSLDRGGYNEQFF. The variable domain in full, completed from reference TRBV28 and TRBJ2-1, reads DVKVTQSSRYLVKRTGEKVFLECVQDMDHENMFWYRQDPGLGLRLIYFSYDVKMKEKGDIPEGYSVSREKKERFSLILESASTNQTSMYLCASSLDRGGYNEQFFGPGTRLTVL.

The J gene is TRBJ2-4, the V gene TRBV28; D perhaps matches TRBD2 (5 bases). Germline V CDR1 and CDR2: MDHEN, SYDVKM. Trimming cost V 2 bases and J 1 base, with 15 bases left between them. There are 17 residues in the CDR3. CDR3 nucleotide sequence: TGTGCCAGCAGTTTAGGGAGAGAGTATTCGGCCAAAAACATTCAGTACTTC. Translated: CASSLGREYSAKNIQYF.

V is TRBV4-1 and J is TRBJ1-1; possibly TRBD1 for D (5 bases). The CDR3 has 12 residues. Germline lookup yields CDR1 MGHRA and CDR2 YSYEKL. V was cut by 4 bases and J by 11 bases, with 14 bases left in between. The CDR3 region has the DNA TGCGCCAGCAGCCTGGGACCGTCTACGGCTTTCTTT. It specifies CASSLGPSTAFF.

J is TRBJ2-7 and V is TRBV14, with D tentatively TRBD1 (6 bases). This CDR3 region has 14 residues. Germline lookup yields CDR1 SGHDN and CDR2 FVKESK. V lost 1 base, J lost 0 bases, and 7 bases lay in between. CDR3 residues: CASSQGTASYEQYF. In DNA form, the CDR3 reads TGTGCCAGCAGCCAAGGGACAGCCTCCTACGAGCAGTACTTC.

The CDR3 bases are TGTGCCAGCAGTGAAGACAGGGGTCGGAACACTGAAGCTTTCTTT. Amino acid sequence: CASSEDRGRNTEAFF. The chain combines TRBV2 with TRBJ1-1; 7 nucleotides align to TRBD1. The CDR3 covers 15 residues. Per the germline V gene, CDR1 is SNHLY and CDR2 is FYNNEI. The V segment lost 1 base and the J segment 1 base; nucleotides outside the gene matches: 3. The variable domain in full, completed from reference TRBV2 and TRBJ1-1, reads EPEVTQTPSHQVTQMGQEVILRCVPISNHLYFYWYRQILGQKVEFLVSFYNNEISEKSEIFDDQFSVERPDGSNFTLKIRSTKLEDSAMYFCASSEDRGRNTEAFFGQGTRLTVV.

V gene TRBV25-1 combines with J gene TRBJ2-5; D unclear. V was trimmed by 2 bases and J by 5 bases, leaving 9 bases between them. The germline V gene has CDR1 MGHDK and CDR2 SYGVNS. The CDR3 sequence is 13 residues long. For the CDR3, the DNA is TGTGCCAGCAGTGAACCGAGGCGGGAGACCCAGTACTTC. This gives the protein CASSEPRRETQYF. Complete variable domain (other parts from reference TRBV25-1 and TRBJ2-5): EADIYQTPRYLVIGTGKKITLECSQTMGHDKMYWYQQDPGMELHLIHYSYGVNSTEKGDLSSESTVSRIRTEHFPLTLESARPSHTSQYLCASSEPRRETQYFGPGTRLLVL.

The chain couples TRBV4-1 to TRBJ2-7; 7 bases are a match to TRBD1. CDR3 length: 14 amino acids. The germline V gene has CDR1 MGHRA and CDR2 YSYEKL. V was clipped by 1 base and J by 0 bases; unmatched bases: 0. The CDR3 coding sequence is TGCGCCAGCAGCCAAGGGGACAGCTCCTACGAGCAGTACTTC. This translates into CASSQGDSSYEQYF.

The chain carries TRBV13 and TRBJ1-6; 10 nucleotides line up with TRBD1. The CDR3 is made up of 16 amino acids. V was pared by 2 bases and J by 9 bases, with 7 bases of the junction left unmatched. CDR1 is PRHDT and CDR2 is FYEKMQ in the germline V gene (reference sequence). In DNA, the CDR3 is TGTGCCAGCAGCTTATTGTCGGGACAGGGGAGTTCACCCCTCCACTTT. This translates into CASSLLSGQGSSPLHF.

This chain joins TRBV2 and TRBJ2-5, with D unclear. V dropped 7 bases and J dropped 1 base, with 7 bases sitting between them. Looked up from germline, CDR1 is SNHLY and CDR2 is FYNNEI. CDR3 size: 12 residues. The CDR3 DNA reads TGTGCCAGCATAACAGCCCAAGAGACCCAGTACTTC. This sequence encodes CASITAQETQYF. Complete variable domain (other parts from reference TRBV2 and TRBJ2-5): EPEVTQTPSHQVTQMGQEVILRCVPISNHLYFYWYRQILGQKVEFLVSFYNNEISEKSEIFDDQFSVERPDGSNFTLKIRSTKLEDSAMYFCASITAQETQYFGPGTRLLVL.

The V gene is TRBV5-1, the J gene TRBJ2-5, with 11 bases identical to TRBD2. TRBJ2-7 explains the end of the DNA better; the J call may be wrong. From germline, CDR1 is SGHRS and CDR2 YFSETQ. The CDR3 runs to 16 residues. The CDR3 DNA reads TGCGCCAGCAGCTTGGGACTAGCGGGACTCCTGGACGAGCAGTACTTC. Translating gives CASSLGLAGLLDEQYF.

This clone was seen just once. The V gene is TRBV7-9, the J gene TRBJ2-4; D possibly matches TRBD1 or TRBD2 (5 bases each). Trimming took 4 bases from V and 4 from J, leaving 14 bases between them. There are 15 residues in the CDR3. Per the germline V gene, CDR1 is SEHNR and CDR2 is FQNEAQ (reference sequence). The chain's CDR3 is CASSSRWGRKNIQYF. The CDR3 DNA follows: TGTGCCAGCAGCTCCCGGTGGGGACGTAAAAACATTCAGTACTTC.

The chain joins TRBV7-2 to TRBJ2-7; D is unresolved. Between the trimmed V and J ends, which lost 2 bases and 0 bases, there was a span of 5 bases. CDR1 and CDR2 from the germline V gene are SGHTA and FQGNSA. The CDR3 has 13 amino acids. The chain's CDR3 is CASSLSASYEQYF. The CDR3 region has the DNA TGTGCCAGCAGCTTATCAGCCTCCTACGAGCAGTACTTC.

This chain joins TRBV7-9 and TRBJ1-1; TRBD1 is a possible D gene (5 bases). Trimming stripped 1 base from V and 8 bases from J, with 8 bases between. The CDR3 has 12 residues. Germline CDR1 SEHNR, CDR2 FQNEAQ (reference sequence). The DNA of the CDR3 is TGTGCCAGCAGCTTAGTCCAGGGAGAAGCTTTCTTT. Protein sequence: CASSLVQGEAFF.

This clone was recorded once. The chain is built from TRBV2 and TRBJ2-7; maybe TRBD1 (6 bases). The CDR3 has 13 residues. The ends were cut back, 7 bases at V and 4 bases at J, with 14 bases in the middle. Germline CDR1 and CDR2: SNHLY and FYNNEI. The CDR3, as DNA: TGTGCCAGCATTCCTTGGGACAAATACGAGCAGTACTTC. Its translation is CASIPWDKYEQYF.

This chain joins TRBV6-5 and TRBJ2-5; the match to TRBD1 covers 8 bases. Germline V CDR1 and CDR2: MNHEY, SVGAGI. The length of the CDR3 is 14 residues. V lost 6 bases, J lost 2 bases, and 5 bases stayed unmatched. CDR3 loop: CASRETGEQETQYF. CDR3 bases: TGTGCCAGCAGGGAGACAGGGGAACAAGAGACCCAGTACTTC.

The gene calls are TRBV10-3 and TRBJ1-1, with 7 nucleotides matching TRBD1. Trimming cost V 3 bases and J 4 bases; bases outside gene matches: 8. The germline V gene encodes CDR1 ENHRY and CDR2 SYGVKD. The CDR3 has 15 residues. This chain's CDR3 is CAISDGTVGGTEAFF. The CDR3 nucleotides read TGTGCCATCAGTGACGGGACAGTTGGAGGCACTGAAGCTTTCTTT.

V and J are TRBV6-5 and TRBJ1-5, with D perhaps matching TRBD1 (5 bases). The germline CDR1 and CDR2 sequences are MNHEY and SVGAGI. The length of the CDR3 is 15 residues. Trimming took 5 bases from V and 2 from J, leaving 13 bases between them. The chain's CDR3 is CASSPRGKGNQPQHF. Here the CDR3 DNA reads TGTGCCAGCAGTCCTCGGGGGAAGGGCAATCAGCCCCAGCATTTT.

The chain joins TRBV19 to TRBJ1-5; 8 nucleotides match TRBD1. CDR3 length equals 15 residues. With 10 bases clipped from V and 4 bases from J, the junction kept 12 bases outside the gene matches. Germline V CDR1 and CDR2: LNHDA, SQIVND (reference sequence). Written as DNA, the CDR3 is TGTGCCACGACCGGACAGGGCCTCGGAAATCAGCCCCAGCATTTT. Its protein product is CATTGQGLGNQPQHF.